These T cell receptor beta chains were read from a single sample in a study of cytomegalovirus exposure and HLA in healthy donors. Only in-frame clones appear in the TCRdb table, and some are missing; sequencing was by immunoSEQ multiplex PCR. This table holds 150,000 or so clones, more than 75% found once. The sequencing input was PBMCs. The receptor source for this set is a woman under 30 in good health and CMV-seronegative. Each CDR3 is given with its conserved first and last residue.

TRBJ1-2 TRBV28 CASSFVRGNYGYTF
TRBJ2-7 TRBV28 CASSSPGSSYEQYF
TRBJ2-2 TRBV5-6 CASSQTRYSNTGELFF
TRBJ1-2 TRBV2 CASRLVPGREDGYTF
TRBJ2-1 TRBV21-1 CASSKPTSEIYNEQFF
TRBJ2-7 TRBV29-1 CSVEDSAHSYEQYF
TRBJ1-2 TRBV28 CASTPGRGLGYTF
TRBJ2-4 TRBV7-2 CASSQTSGSGGNIQYF
TRBJ2-3 TRBV6-5 CASSRGQGVADTQYF
TRBJ1-1 TRBV30 CAWSVGANTEAFF